The 20 T cell receptor beta chains in this list originate from one sample, sequenced in a study of graft-versus-host responses after intestinal transplantation. Only in-frame clones appear in the TCRdb table, and some are missing; sequencing was by immunoSEQ multiplex PCR. The table lists about 150,000 clones, over 90% of them singletons. For these TCRs, the target antigens are not known. Specimen: unstimulated CD4+ T cells sorted from spleen or lymph node cells, collected before intestinal transplant. The receptor set was obtained from a human donor who received an intestinal transplant.

The V gene is TRBV28, the J gene TRBJ2-3; D assignment may be TRBD1 or TRBD2 (7 bases each). V lost 7 bases to trimming and J lost 1 base, with 18 bases between them. The CDR3 covers 16 residues. The germline gives CDR1 MDHEN, CDR2 SYDVKM. DNA of the CDR3: TGTGCCAGCATCACACCAGGGGGAGGGGGCACAGATACGCAGTATTTT. It is translated as CASITPGGGGTDTQYF.

The chain joins TRBV18 to TRBJ2-1; 9 nucleotides line up with TRBD1. Germline CDR1 and CDR2: KGHSH and LQKENI. The junction had 0 bases not matched to a gene; V was cut back by 0 bases and J by 3 bases. CDR3 length: 15 amino acids. CDR3 sequence: CASSPPGQGYNEQFF. CDR3 in DNA: TGTGCCAGCTCACCACCGGGACAGGGCTACAATGAGCAGTTCTTC.

This rearrangement joins TRBV4-1 to TRBJ2-5; 12 bases align to TRBD2. The DNA matches TRBJ2-7 better at its end, which makes the J call doubtful. The CDR3 is made up of 17 amino acids. Germline V lookup: CDR1 MGHRA, CDR2 YSYEKL. Here the CDR3 reads CASSQESTSGRAYEQYF. Written as DNA, the CDR3 is TGCGCCAGCAGCCAAGAGTCGACTAGCGGGAGAGCCTACGAGCAGTACTTC.

V usage is TRBV28 and J usage is TRBJ2-5, with a possible D match to TRBD1 (5 bases). There are 14 residues in the CDR3. The V gene lost 3 bases and the J gene lost 6 bases, with 14 bases spanning the gap. Germline V gene lookup returns CDR1 MDHEN and CDR2 SYDVKM. As DNA, the CDR3 is TGTGCCAGCAGTTTCAATTTCCAGGGAAAGACCCAGTACTTC. Translating gives CASSFNFQGKTQYF.

The V call is TRBV21-1, the J call TRBJ2-5; the table's D call of TRBD1 was not tested on the DNA. TRBV21-1 is labeled a pseudogene. The CDR3 is made up of 15 amino acids. This chain's CDR3 is CASSTRTGEKKTQYF. The CDR3 nucleotides read TGTGCCAGCAGCACAAGGACAGGGGAAAAAAAGACCCAGTACTTC.

This chain joins TRBV19 and TRBJ1-2, with TRBD1 matching over 7 bases. After removal of 7 bases from V and 3 bases from J, the junction contained 8 bases not matched to a gene. CDR1 is LNHDA and CDR2 is SQIVND in the germline V gene (reference sequence). There are 14 residues in the CDR3. The CDR3 region is CASTLDRYDYGYTF. In DNA form, the CDR3 reads TGTGCCAGTACCTTGGACAGGTACGACTATGGCTACACCTTC.

V usage is TRBV11-2 and J usage is TRBJ1-2; D is possibly TRBD1 (5 bases). V lost 4 bases, J lost 2 bases, and 17 bases lay in between. The germline V gene encodes CDR1 SGHAT and CDR2 FQNNGV. The CDR3 extends over 16 amino acids. CDR3 sequence: CASSSRPGPINYGYTF. CDR3 nucleotides: TGTGCCAGCAGCTCAAGACCGGGACCGATAAACTATGGCTACACCTTC.

This chain links TRBV19 with TRBJ2-1; no definite D call. This CDR3 has 12 amino acids. V was trimmed by 2 bases and J by 9 bases, leaving 8 bases between them. Germline CDR1 is LNHDA and CDR2 is SQIVND (reference sequence). CDR3 sequence (DNA): TGTGCCAGTAGTATAAGGATGGGTGAGCAGTTCTTC. This encodes CASSIRMGEQFF.

The rearrangement links TRBV7-9 to TRBJ1-5; D call uncertain. Germline CDR1 and CDR2: SEHNR and FQNEAQ (reference sequence). This CDR3 contains 16 residues. The V gene lost 2 bases and the J gene lost 2 bases, with 13 bases spanning the gap. CDR3 residues: CASSLFVGSGNQPQHF. For the CDR3, the DNA is TGTGCCAGCAGCTTATTTGTGGGGTCGGGCAATCAGCCCCAGCATTTT. The variable domain in full, with the rest retrieved from reference TRBV7-9 and TRBJ1-5, is DTGVSQNPRHKITKRGQNVTFRCDPISEHNRLYWYRQTLGQGPEFLTYFQNEAQLEKSRLLSDRFSAERPKGSFSTLEIQRTEQGDSAMYLCASSLFVGSGNQPQHFGDGTRLSIL.

The chain combines TRBV7-3 with TRBJ2-5; D ambiguous. The CDR3 sequence is 12 residues long. Per germline, CDR1 SGHTA and CDR2 FQGTGA. V was shortened by 3 bases and J by 5 bases, with 7 bases between the two germline ends. The CDR3 loop reads CASSLNGETQYF. CDR3 nucleotides: TGTGCCAGCAGCTTGAACGGGGAGACCCAGTACTTC.

The chain is built from TRBV18 and TRBJ2-1; the D call may be TRBD1 or TRBD2 (5 bases each). Looked up from germline, CDR1 is KGHSH and CDR2 is LQKENI. The CDR3 spans 18 residues. V was cut by 3 bases and J by 0 bases, with 18 bases left in between. The CDR3 loop reads CASSPQGWRTPSYNEQFF. For the CDR3, the DNA is TGTGCCAGCTCACCCCAGGGATGGAGGACACCCTCCTACAATGAGCAGTTCTTC.

The CDR3 region is CASSQSGTYSYEQYF. The DNA for the CDR3 is TGTGCCAGCTCACAATCCGGGACTTACTCCTACGAGCAGTACTTC. The rearrangement links TRBV18 to TRBJ2-7; D might be TRBD2 (6 bases). With 4 bases removed from V and 0 bases from J, the gap between germline ends came to 13 bases. Germline-derived CDR1 and CDR2 are KGHSH and LQKENI. This CDR3 comprises 15 residues.

The genes are TRBV9 and TRBJ1-6; possible D gene TRBD1, 6 bases. V lost 3 bases to trimming and J lost 7 bases, with 8 bases between them. Germline V gene sequence: CDR1 SGDLS, CDR2 YYNGEE. There are 13 residues in the CDR3. CDR3 coding DNA: TGTGCCAGCAGCGGGCAGGGGAATTCACCCCTCCACTTT. This encodes CASSGQGNSPLHF.

The rearrangement links TRBV7-3 to TRBJ2-3; D is possibly TRBD1 or TRBD2 (5 bases each). Trimming removed 5 bases from V and 2 bases from J, with 11 bases in between. CDR1 is SGHTA and CDR2 is FQGTGA in the germline V gene. The CDR3 is 14 amino acids. The CDR3 here is CASSQGTPTDTQYF. The CDR3 nucleotides read TGTGCCAGCAGCCAAGGGACGCCCACAGATACGCAGTATTTT.

With respect to this clone: In the same sample, other DNA sequences code for this CDR3. This chain uses TRBV27 with TRBJ2-3; possible D gene TRBD1, 5 bases. There are 11 residues in the CDR3. Trimming pared 6 bases from V and 4 bases from J, leaving 5 bases between. CDR1 is MNHEY, CDR2 SMNVEV, per germline (reference sequence). The CDR3: CASSRADTQYF. DNA for the CDR3: TGTGCCAGCAGCAGGGCAGATACGCAGTATTTT.

The J gene is TRBJ1-5, the V gene TRBV29-1; the match to TRBD1 covers 7 bases. V trimming: 6 bases; J trimming: 6 bases; junction bases outside the gene matches: 5. The CDR3 spans 12 residues. Germline-derived CDR1 and CDR2 are SQVTM and ANQGSEA. The CDR3 reads CSVGTGVQPQHF. The CDR3 nucleotides read TGCAGCGTGGGAACAGGGGTTCAGCCCCAGCATTTT. Variable domain in full (rest from reference TRBV29-1 and TRBJ1-5): SAVISQKPSRDICQRGTSLTIQCQVDSQVTMMFWYRQQPGQSLTLIATANQGSEATYESGFVIDKFPISRPNLTFSTLTVSNMSPEDSSIYLCSVGTGVQPQHFGDGTRLSIL.

This clone was seen just once. V usage is TRBV6-5 and J usage is TRBJ2-2; TRBD2 agrees at 11 bases. The CDR3 covers 16 residues. The trim removed 2 bases at V and 6 bases at J, leaving 5 bases unmatched. Germline V gene lookup returns CDR1 MNHEY and CDR2 SVGAGI. CDR3 loop: CASSYPGLAEPGELFF. The CDR3 coding sequence is TGTGCCAGCAGTTACCCGGGACTAGCGGAACCCGGGGAGCTGTTTTTT.

CDR3 nucleotide sequence: TGTGCCAGCTCACCAAGTCGGCGGGACTACGAGCAGTACTTC. It translates to CASSPSRRDYEQYF. V gene TRBV18 combines with J gene TRBJ2-7; possibly TRBD2 for D (6 bases). V was cut by 2 bases and J by 3 bases, with 11 bases left in between. Per the germline V gene, CDR1 is KGHSH and CDR2 is LQKENI. The CDR3 sequence is 14 residues long.

V gene TRBV7-6 combines with J gene TRBJ2-7; perhaps TRBD1 as D (6 bases). Germline V gives CDR1 SGHVS, CDR2 FNYEAQ. Trimming pared 5 bases from V and 6 bases from J, leaving 14 bases between. This CDR3 spans 13 amino acids. This CDR3 is CASSATGSGEQYF. The CDR3 coding sequence is TGTGCCAGCAGCGCCACAGGGAGCGGCGAGCAGTACTTC.

This chain connects TRBV2 to TRBJ2-3; either TRBD1 or TRBD2 may supply D (5 bases each). The CDR3 runs to 16 residues. The germline gives CDR1 SNHLY, CDR2 FYNNEI. V lost 2 bases to trimming and J lost 0 bases, with 12 bases between them. The chain's CDR3 is CASSEMVWGSTDTQYF. The CDR3 nucleotides are TGTGCCAGCAGTGAAATGGTTTGGGGGAGCACAGATACGCAGTATTTT. Looking up the rest from reference TRBV2 and TRBJ2-3 gives the full variable domain: EPEVTQTPSHQVTQMGQEVILRCVPISNHLYFYWYRQILGQKVEFLVSFYNNEISEKSEIFDDQFSVERPDGSNFTLKIRSTKLEDSAMYFCASSEMVWGSTDTQYFGPGTRLTVL.